This TCR beta chain is drawn from a study of blood T cell repertoires in COVID-19. Study-wide background: Acute and convalescent COVID-19 samples came from the United States, Italy and Spain.

Authors' processing steps: Amplification from reference gene primers served as the basis for estimated nucleated cell counts. TCRdb keeps only in-frame clones here, not all; method: immunoSEQ multiplex PCR. That table is the source of V, J and clone size, and D and trimming were worked out from the DNA. The data contain approximately 100,000 clones, 75% to 90% of them singletons. The sample comprised peripheral blood. The TCR sequence derives from a human donor in a cohort sampled during active COVID-19.

CDR3 nucleotide sequence: TGCGCCAGCAGCTTTTTACAGGGACGGACCGGGGAGCTGTTTTTT. This sequence encodes CASSFLQGRTGELFF. The chain joins TRBV5-1 to TRBJ2-2; tentative D call: TRBD1 (6 bases). Between the trimmed V and J ends, which lost 2 bases and 5 bases, there was a span of 13 bases. Germline lookup yields CDR1 SGHRS and CDR2 YFSETQ. This CDR3 has 15 amino acids.